This T cell receptor beta chain was captured by sequencing in a study of T cells in Graves' hyperthyroidism and ophthalmopathy. Findings and caveats of the study: Through a model of 13 V-J features, ophthalmopathy was separated from stable hyperthyroidism.

From RNA transcripts, TCR beta CDR3 regions were amplified. TCR CDR3 underwent first-round RT-PCR with the HTBI primer set. TCRdb used MiXCR to reprocess the multiplex PCR reads, holding one entry per CDR3 protein. The table includes around 580,000 distinct CDR3 sequences, about half detected once. This clonotype was counted at least ten times. Its antigen is undetermined. Stable Graves' hyperthyroidism meant no ophthalmopathy progression within 18 months. Exclusion of a patient resulted from uncontrolled infection, other autoimmune disease, pregnancy or lactation. Trimming at V came to 5 bases and at J to 4 bases, leaving 7 bases not matched to a gene. The CDR3 has 15 residues.

V and J are TRBV12-3 or TRBV12-4 and TRBJ1-5, with 8 nucleotides matching TRBD1. Sequencing was done on a sample of peripheral blood or thyroid tissue (not recorded which). The sequence came from a woman aged 18-29 years with Graves' hyperthyroidism. The DNA for the CDR3 is TGTGCCAGCAGTCCGGACAGGGTTACAAATCAGCCCCAGCATTTT. Its translation: CASSPDRVTNQPQHF.